The rows below give T cell receptor beta chains drawn from one sample of a study of cytomegalovirus exposure and HLA in healthy donors. Produced via immunoSEQ multiplex PCR; TCRdb's table is partial and in-frame only. This sample's table has some 130,000 clones. The sequencing input was PBMCs. The receptor set was obtained from a woman aged 40 to 55 in good health and CMV-seronegative. Both conserved end residues are part of each CDR3. The order of the fields is J gene, D gene, V gene, CDR3 length, CDR3 protein, CDR3 DNA. A D gene is named only where the DNA matches it firmly.

>TRBJ1-1|.|TRBV5-4|16
CASSLPPQGVGAEAFF
TGTGCCAGCAGCTTGCCTCCACAGGGAGTGGGCGCTGAAGCTTTCTTT
>TRBJ1-2|.|TRBV19|13
CASSIGVLYGYTF
TGTGCCAGTAGTATAGGCGTCCTCTATGGCTACACCTTC
>TRBJ2-4|TRBD1|TRBV2|15
CASRPGQGAINIQYF
TGTGCCAGCAGACCGGGACAGGGGGCGATAAACATTCAGTACTTC
>TRBJ1-5|TRBD1|TRBV7-8|15
CASSYRGQNNQPQHF
TGTGCCAGCAGCTATAGGGGACAGAACAATCAGCCCCAGCATTTT
>TRBJ1-3|.|TRBV7-2|17
CASSWQATRLPGNTIYF
TGTGCCAGCAGCTGGCAGGCGACCAGGTTACCTGGAAACACCATATATTTT
>TRBJ2-5|TRBD2|TRBV7-3|15
CASSLTGGVQETQYF
TGTGCCAGCAGCTTAACGGGGGGGGTTCAAGAGACCCAGTACTTC
>TRBJ1-4|TRBD1|TRBV9|15
CASSAGTGFGKKLFF
TGTGCCAGCAGCGCCGGGACAGGTTTCGGGAAAAAACTGTTTTTT
>TRBJ1-2|TRBD1|TRBV28|14
CASSWGTGGFGYTF
TGTGCCAGCAGTTGGGGGACAGGGGGCTTCGGCTACACCTTC
>TRBJ1-3|.|TRBV7-2|16
CASSLMGYLSGNTIYF
TGTGCCAGCAGCTTAATGGGCTACCTCTCTGGAAACACCATATATTTT
>TRBJ1-5|.|TRBV7-2|15
CASSLEQWSNQPQHF
TGTGCCAGCAGCTTAGAACAGTGGAGCAATCAGCCCCAGCATTTT
>TRBJ2-7|TRBD1|TRBV9|15
CASSGYRDRVYEQYF
TGTGCCAGCAGCGGATACCGGGACAGGGTCTACGAGCAGTACTTC
>TRBJ2-1|.|TRBV7-2|12
CASSLLESGWFF
TGTGCCAGCAGCTTACTCGAGTCAGGGTGGTTCTTC
>TRBJ2-2|.|TRBV9|16
CASSVSLRGATGELFF
TGTGCCAGCAGCGTTTCATTAAGGGGTGCCACCGGGGAGCTGTTTTTT
>TRBJ2-7|TRBD2|TRBV6-6|15
CASSKTSGGSYEQYF
TGTGCCAGCAGTAAGACTAGCGGGGGGTCCTACGAGCAGTACTTC
>TRBJ1-1|TRBD1|TRBV7-2|15
CASSAPGQVYTEAFF
TGTGCCAGCAGCGCACCGGGACAGGTCTACACTGAAGCTTTCTTT
>TRBJ2-6|.|TRBV11-2|16
CASAQDWRSGANVLTF
TGTGCCAGCGCACAGGATTGGCGCTCTGGGGCCAACGTCCTGACTTTC
>TRBJ1-4|.|TRBV5-5|14
CASSSGAVNEKLFF
TGTGCCAGCAGCTCTGGGGCAGTTAATGAAAAACTGTTTTTT
>TRBJ2-1|.|TRBV19|15
CASSIGAGPNNEQFF
TGTGCCAGTAGTATAGGAGCAGGCCCTAACAATGAGCAGTTCTTC
>TRBJ1-2|TRBD1|TRBV7-2|15
CASSLGQGARYGYTF
TGTGCCAGCAGCTTAGGGCAGGGGGCTCGGTATGGCTACACCTTC
>TRBJ1-1|.|TRBV6-5|13
CASNLYSNTEAFF
TGTGCCAGCAATCTCTACTCGAACACTGAAGCTTTCTTT
>TRBJ1-2|TRBD1|TRBV9|14
CASSTTGEWYGYTF
TGTGCCAGCAGCACTACAGGGGAGTGGTATGGCTACACCTTC
>TRBJ2-7|TRBD1|TRBV5-6|13
CASRGQGRYEQYF
TGTGCCAGCAGGGGACAGGGGCGGTACGAGCAGTACTTC
>TRBJ2-7|TRBD2|TRBV9|16
CASSDGTSGFSYEQYF
TGTGCCAGCAGCGACGGGACTAGCGGGTTTTCCTACGAGCAGTACTTC
>TRBJ2-5|.|TRBV6-5|16
CASSYSNYVRGETQYF
TGTGCCAGCAGTTACTCGAATTACGTTCGGGGAGAGACCCAGTACTTC
>TRBJ1-4|.|TRBV7-2|17
CASSSNPSGATNEKLFF
TGTGCCAGCAGCTCCAATCCCTCAGGGGCAACTAATGAAAAACTGTTTTTT
>TRBJ1-2|.|TRBV4-1|14
CASSQVSPGYGYTF
TGCGCCAGCAGCCAAGTGTCGCCAGGCTATGGCTACACCTTC
>TRBJ1-2|TRBD1|TRBV25-1|17
CASSELSAGQGNYGYTF
TGTGCCAGCAGTGAACTCAGTGCGGGACAGGGAAACTATGGCTACACCTTC
>TRBJ2-3|.|TRBV6-5|14
CASRGRGGPDTQYF
TGTGCCAGCAGGGGGAGGGGGGGGCCAGATACGCAGTATTTT
>TRBJ1-1|.|TRBV30|14
CAWGGVMSQTEAFF
TGTGCCTGGGGGGGGGTAATGTCCCAGACTGAAGCTTTCTTT
>TRBJ2-3|TRBD2|TRBV6-4|16
CASSRHLAGGRGTQYF
TGTGCCAGCAGCCGCCACCTAGCGGGGGGTAGGGGTACGCAGTATTTT
>TRBJ1-5|.|TRBV7-2|15
CASSRGTDSNQPQHF
TGTGCCAGCTCACGAGGCACCGATAGCAATCAGCCCCAGCATTTT
>TRBJ2-7|.|TRBV27|12
CASSLGPDEQYF
TGTGCCAGCAGTTTGGGCCCCGACGAGCAGTACTTC
>TRBJ2-2|.|TRBV7-3|16
CASSPGQGGDTGELFF
TGTGCCAGCAGCCCTGGACAGGGAGGGGACACCGGGGAGCTGTTTTTT